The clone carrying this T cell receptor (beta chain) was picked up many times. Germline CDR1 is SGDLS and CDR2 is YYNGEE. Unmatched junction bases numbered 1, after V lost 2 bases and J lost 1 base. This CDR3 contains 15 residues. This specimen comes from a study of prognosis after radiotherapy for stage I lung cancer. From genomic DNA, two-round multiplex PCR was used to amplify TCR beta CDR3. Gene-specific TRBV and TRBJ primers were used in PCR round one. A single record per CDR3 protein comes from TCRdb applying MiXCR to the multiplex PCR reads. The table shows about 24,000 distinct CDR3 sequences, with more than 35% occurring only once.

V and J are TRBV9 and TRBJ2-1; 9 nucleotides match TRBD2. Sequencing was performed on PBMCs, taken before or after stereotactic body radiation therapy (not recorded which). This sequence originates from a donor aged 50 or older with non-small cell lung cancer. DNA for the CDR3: TGTGCCAGCAGCGTGACTAGCGGTTCCTACAATGAGCAGTTCTTC. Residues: CASSVTSGSYNEQFF.